The source of this T cell receptor (beta chain) is a study of cytotoxic CD8 clonotypes in ibrutinib-treated CLL (dated by TCRdb to the early 2020s). Broadly, across the study: In this cohort, 15 patients were treatment-naive and ten to twelve were relapsed/refractory, while some 17 had unmutated IGHV. Responses were partial in 24 patients and complete in 2; after median approximately 66 months follow-up, roughly 14 stayed in remission and approximately twelve progressed. Samples at response were collected after a median of around twelve months of treatment, with a range of about 6 to 36 months. An average of around 250,000 productive templates and some 99,000 productive rearrangements was obtained per sample. Of the 85 to 95 participants in the trial, roughly 26 had longitudinal samples available. Cryopreserved peripheral blood mononuclear cells were obtained before treatment, at response, and at either sustained remission or disease progression. All remission and progressive disease samples were collected while patients were still receiving ibrutinib.

Per the germline V gene, SGHVS is the CDR1 and FNYEAQ is the CDR2. Trimming leaves V shorter by 1 base and J shorter by 4 bases, with the junction holding 3 bases beyond the gene matches. The CDR3 holds 14 amino acids from the cysteine to the phenylalanine. Solely the CDR3 DNA is kept, with 42 bases framed from the first base. The goal of deep resolution MiSeq sequencing was a depth between 1 in 1 million and 1 in 200,000 T cells, and coverage averaged 10x per clonotype. The immunoSEQ hsTCRB Kit was used to generate TCR beta libraries. The authors' analysis ran thus. Data were analyzed with ImmunoSEQ Data Assistant and ImmunoSEQ Analyzer, with V, D and J genes assigned per IMGT definitions. Clonality, which ranges from 0 to 1, was calculated by subtracting the normalized Shannon entropy of productive rearrangement frequencies from one. Public clonotype analysis was restricted to overrepresented clonotypes comprising at least 0.05% of each patient's repertoire. About twelve repertoires from age-matched healthy donors, obtained from immuneACCESS, served as clonality controls. The table comes from immuneACCESS by way of TCRdb, which keeps in-frame sequences with V and J called. Part of the clones is missing from these tables; in studies checked, under half for an unresolved V gene and the rest for unknown reasons. V, J and clone size derive from that table, while D and trimming were established from the DNA sequence. The sample table contains 75,000 to 90,000 clones; only one count was recorded for roughly 83% of them. More than 35% of the sample goes to the ten largest clones.

The time point label of this sample denotes: less than 30 months on ibrutinib. For TCR beta library preparation, 1.5 to 2.5 micrograms of genomic DNA was extracted from cryopreserved PBMCs. High-throughput TCR beta sequencing was performed on longitudinal blood samples from CLL patients receiving ibrutinib monotherapy. The patients took part in an open-label, single-center phase 2 trial of ibrutinib monotherapy. This clone has a single count. The antigen it binds to is not known. Per-base qualities were not stored, and no clone one base away is much larger. The paper as a whole reports these results and caveats: Clonality rose at ibrutinib response, remained stable during sustained remission, and dropped back toward baseline at progression. Public clonotypes were rare and either shrank or stayed stable during treatment, and the rise in clonality at ibrutinib response reflected expansion of private clonotypes. Baseline clonality exceeded that of age-matched healthy donors and correlated strongly with circulating CD8+ T-cell counts. Lymph node repertoires were not examined, and the timing of sampling was not matched between patients in sustained remission and those whose disease progressed.

Sequenced material: PBMCs, taken after 24 months of ibrutinib treatment. The rearranged segments are TRBV7-6 and TRBJ2-5, with 7 bases in between that match TRBD1. The clonotype comes from a human donor with chronic lymphocytic leukemia. The nucleotides are TGTGCCAGCAGCTTAGTTTCAGGGGGAGAGACCCAGTACTTC. Protein translation: CASSLVSGGETQYF.